The entry below gives a single T cell receptor beta chain sequence along with its context. Antigen specificity is unknown. The planned depth of sequencing spanned 1 in 200,000 to 1 in 1 million T cells. Some clones are missing from TCRdb's copy, which holds only in-frame ones; the method was immunoSEQ multiplex PCR. The data show 14,000 or so clones, around 60% seen once. This specimen belongs to a study of cytotoxic CD8 clonotypes in ibrutinib-treated CLL. Study conclusions and caveats: Whereas clonality rose at ibrutinib response, it declined toward baseline at progression.

Between the trimmed V and J ends, which lost 6 bases and 1 base, there was a span of 12 bases. CDR3 length equals 14 residues. Looked up from germline, CDR1 is SGDLS and CDR2 is YYNGEE. The TCR was taken from a human donor with chronic lymphocytic leukemia. This specimen consisted of PBMCs, obtained before ibrutinib treatment. The rearrangement uses TRBV9 and TRBJ2-3; D remains unclear. The CDR3, as DNA: TGTGCCAGCAAGACCTCACCCGGCACAGATACGCAGTATTTT. Amino acids: CASKTSPGTDTQYF. Full variable domain (missing parts from reference TRBV9 and TRBJ2-3): DSGVTQTPKHLITATGQRVTLRCSPRSGDLSVYWYQQSLDQGLQFLIQYYNGEERAKGNILERFSAQQFPDLHSELNLSSLELGDSALYFCASKTSPGTDTQYFGPGTRLTVL.